This is a list of T cell receptor beta chains from one sample in a study of shared clonotypes between healthy human individuals. Assay used: immunoSEQ multiplex PCR; TCRdb lists only in-frame clones, some missing. Among 2 million to 2.5 million clones listed, approximately 96% were seen once. Sequencing input: naive CD4+ T cells sorted from blood. These receptors all stem from a man aged 18 to 29 in good health. CDR3s include the opening cysteine and the closing phenylalanine or tryptophan. The D gene is left open where the match is weak. Part of the rows lack a size; the others show once, few, many or a class for expanded clones.

D: NA; V: TRBV6-1; J: TRBJ1-5; size: NA; DNA: TGTGCCAGCACCATGGACAGAATTAGCAATCAGCCCCAGCATTTT; CDR3: CASTMDRISNQPQHF
D: TRBD2; V: TRBV5-4; J: TRBJ2-3; size: NA; DNA: TGTGCCAGCAGCGGAAAAACTAGCGGGAGTGCAGATACGCAGTATTTT; CDR3: CASSGKTSGSADTQYF
D: NA; V: TRBV11-2; J: TRBJ1-1; size: once; DNA: TGTGCCAGCAGCTTGGTAACAGGGAGCCCTGAAGCTTTCTTT; CDR3: CASSLVTGSPEAFF
D: NA; V: TRBV7-2; J: TRBJ2-5; size: NA; DNA: TGTGCCAGCAGCTCTGGCGGGACACAAGAGACCCAGTACTTC; CDR3: CASSSGGTQETQYF
D: NA; V: TRBV10-3; J: TRBJ1-2; size: NA; DNA: TGTGCCATCAACTCCGGAACTAACTATGGCTACACCTTC; CDR3: CAINSGTNYGYTF
D: NA; V: TRBV29-1; J: TRBJ1-2; size: NA; DNA: TGCAGCGTTGAAAAAGACATCTATGGCTACACCTTC; CDR3: CSVEKDIYGYTF
D: NA; V: TRBV5-4; J: TRBJ2-1; size: NA; DNA: TGTGCCAGCAGCCCTGGGGCTCCTACCCCCAATGAGCAGTTCTTC; CDR3: CASSPGAPTPNEQFF
D: TRBD1; V: TRBV7-7; J: TRBJ2-5; size: NA; DNA: TGTGCTAGCAGCTTCCAGGGGGCGGGGAAATCCGAGACCCAGTACTTC; CDR3: CASSFQGAGKSETQYF
D: NA; V: TRBV5-1; J: TRBJ1-1; size: NA; DNA: TGCGCCAGCAGCTTGGACAGAGAGGGAACTGAAGCTTTCTTT; CDR3: CASSLDREGTEAFF
D: NA; V: TRBV7-2; J: TRBJ1-5; size: once; DNA: TGTGCCAGCAGCCAAGGACTGGTCAATCAGCCCCAGCATTTT; CDR3: CASSQGLVNQPQHF
D: NA; V: TRBV5-8; J: TRBJ1-1; size: NA; DNA: TGTGCCAGCAGCTTAATCGTAGGGGAGAACACTGAAGCTTTCTTT; CDR3: CASSLIVGENTEAFF
D: TRBD2; V: TRBV18; J: TRBJ2-7; size: once; DNA: TGTGCCAGCTCCCTTGGGACTAGCGGGAGGTACGAGCAGTACTTC; CDR3: CASSLGTSGRYEQYF
D: TRBD2; V: TRBV4-3; J: TRBJ2-7; size: NA; DNA: TGCGCCAGCAGCCAAGATTCAACTAGCGGTTCCTACGAGCAGTACTTC; CDR3: CASSQDSTSGSYEQYF
D: NA; V: TRBV25-1; J: TRBJ1-6; size: NA; DNA: TGTGCCAGCCTTTTGAGGGGAAATTCACCCCTCCACTTT; CDR3: CASLLRGNSPLHF
D: NA; V: TRBV6-1; J: TRBJ1-2; size: NA; DNA: TGTGCCAGCAAGCTCACAGAACTGAACTATGGCTACACCTTC; CDR3: CASKLTELNYGYTF
D: TRBD2; V: TRBV6-5; J: TRBJ2-2; size: NA; DNA: TGTGCCAGCAGTTATAAGCGGGGGAACACCGGGGAGCTGTTTTTT; CDR3: CASSYKRGNTGELFF
D: NA; V: TRBV7-7; J: TRBJ2-2; size: NA; DNA: TGTGCTAGCAGCTTACAGGGCTACACCGGGGAGCTGTTTTTT; CDR3: CASSLQGYTGELFF
D: TRBD2; V: TRBV7-2; J: TRBJ2-4; size: NA; DNA: TGTGCCAGCAGGCGAACCGGAGGGGCGGGAGACATTCAGTACTTC; CDR3: CASRRTGGAGDIQYF
D: TRBD1; V: TRBV7-9; J: TRBJ1-2; size: NA; DNA: TGTGCCAGCAGCTTATCTGGGACAGGGATGGGAGGCTACACCTTC; CDR3: CASSLSGTGMGGYTF
D: NA; V: TRBV5-1; J: TRBJ2-7; size: NA; DNA: TGCGCCAGCAGCTTGGTTCACCCCTACGAGCAGTACTTC; CDR3: CASSLVHPYEQYF
D: NA; V: TRBV21-1; J: TRBJ2-5; size: NA; DNA: TGTGCCAGCTATCTGCCTCAAGAGACCCAGTACTTC; CDR3: CASYLPQETQYF
D: NA; V: TRBV5-1; J: TRBJ2-2; size: NA; DNA: TGCGCCAGCAGCTTGTTACCGGGGCTCACCGGGGAGCTGTTTTTT; CDR3: CASSLLPGLTGELFF
D: TRBD1; V: TRBV29-1; J: TRBJ2-7; size: NA; DNA: TGCAGCGCCGCTCCCGGGACAGGGGAGTTCGAGCAGTACTTC; CDR3: CSAAPGTGEFEQYF
D: NA; V: TRBV19; J: TRBJ1-2; size: NA; DNA: TGTGCCAGTAGTATCGACGGACCTAGGGGCTACACCTTC; CDR3: CASSIDGPRGYTF
D: NA; V: TRBV10-3; J: TRBJ2-7; size: NA; DNA: TGTGCCATCAGCGAGGGGAGTCTCGGTCTCTACGAGCAGTACTTC; CDR3: CAISEGSLGLYEQYF
D: NA; V: TRBV2; J: TRBJ1-5; size: NA; DNA: TGTGCCAGCAGTGAAATGGCCTCTTATCAGCCCCAGCATTTT; CDR3: CASSEMASYQPQHF
D: NA; V: TRBV5-1; J: TRBJ2-1; size: NA; DNA: TGCGCCAGCAGCTTGACCAGTTCCTACAATGAGCAGTTCTTC; CDR3: CASSLTSSYNEQFF
D: TRBD1; V: TRBV27; J: TRBJ2-3; size: once; DNA: TGTGCCAGCAGTTTTAGGACAGGGGAGACAGATACGCAGTATTTT; CDR3: CASSFRTGETDTQYF
D: NA; V: TRBV7-2; J: TRBJ2-3; size: NA; DNA: TGTGCCAGCAGCTTAGTGCACACTAGCACAGATACGCAGTATTTT; CDR3: CASSLVHTSTDTQYF
D: NA; V: TRBV28; J: TRBJ2-7; size: NA; DNA: TGTGCCAGCAGAGGCAGGTCGATTAACGAGCAGTACTTC; CDR3: CASRGRSINEQYF
D: TRBD1; V: TRBV5-1; J: TRBJ1-3; size: NA; DNA: TGCGCCAGCAGCCCAGACAGGGTTGGAAACACCATATATTTT; CDR3: CASSPDRVGNTIYF
D: TRBD1; V: TRBV29-1; J: TRBJ2-3; size: NA; DNA: TGCAGCGTTGAAGGGACAGGGAGCACAGATACGCAGTATTTT; CDR3: CSVEGTGSTDTQYF
D: NA; V: TRBV30; J: TRBJ1-1; size: NA; DNA: TGTGCCTGGAGTGTCGGCATGAGTAGTGATGAGGCTTTCTTT; CDR3: CAWSVGMSSDEAFF
D: NA; V: TRBV5-1; J: TRBJ2-1; size: NA; DNA: TGCGCCAGCAGCTTGGAGATTGAGCAGTTCTTC; CDR3: CASSLEIEQFF
D: NA; V: TRBV6-1; J: TRBJ2-7; size: NA; DNA: TGTGCCAGCAGTCCTTGGAAGACCTTTGAGCAGTACTTC; CDR3: CASSPWKTFEQYF
D: NA; V: TRBV5-1; J: TRBJ1-1; size: once; DNA: TGCGCCAGCAGCTCCGACACTCTGAACACTGAAGCTTTCTTT; CDR3: CASSSDTLNTEAFF
D: NA; V: TRBV5-5; J: TRBJ2-7; size: NA; DNA: TGTGCCAGCAGCTCGAGATCTTTCTACGAGCAGTACTTC; CDR3: CASSSRSFYEQYF
D: TRBD1; V: TRBV4-1; J: TRBJ1-5; size: once; DNA: TGCGCCAGCAGCCCCATCCAGGGGGTAGGCAATCAGCCCCAGCATTTT; CDR3: CASSPIQGVGNQPQHF
D: NA; V: TRBV6-1; J: TRBJ1-2; size: NA; DNA: TGTGCCAGCAGTGATCGCTTGGGGGAAAACTATGGCTACACCTTC; CDR3: CASSDRLGENYGYTF
D: NA; V: TRBV11-1; J: TRBJ2-6; size: once; DNA: TGTGCCAGCAGCTGGACAGAGCTCGGGGCCAACGTCCTGACTTTC; CDR3: CASSWTELGANVLTF
D: NA; V: TRBV28; J: TRBJ2-7; size: NA; DNA: TGTGCCAGCAGTTTCCCAGGGTACATCTACGAGCAGTACTTC; CDR3: CASSFPGYIYEQYF
D: TRBD1; V: TRBV20-1; J: TRBJ2-7; size: NA; DNA: TGCAGTGCTGGACAGGGATACGAGCAGTACTTC; CDR3: CSAGQGYEQYF
D: NA; V: TRBV5-4; J: TRBJ2-5; size: NA; DNA: TGTGCCAGCAGCTTGCCCAGGGGTCAAGAGACCCAGTACTTC; CDR3: CASSLPRGQETQYF
D: NA; V: TRBV7-8; J: TRBJ2-5; size: NA; DNA: TGTGCCAGCAGCCCCGGAAAGGGGGTTATAATCGAGACCCAGTACTTC; CDR3: CASSPGKGVIIETQYF
D: NA; V: TRBV1; J: TRBJ2-5; size: NA; DNA: TGCACCAGGCCCTGGGGGCTGGAGACCCAGTACTTC; CDR3: CTRPWGLETQYF
D: NA; V: TRBV7-2; J: TRBJ2-7; size: NA; DNA: TGTGCCAGCAGCACCGGGACTGTTACCTACGAGCAGTACTTC; CDR3: CASSTGTVTYEQYF